The T cell receptor beta chain under discussion was sequenced for a study of T cell repertoires and HLA-DP antigens. There are a few counts of this clone. Its matching antigen is unknown. Sequencing used immunoSEQ multiplex PCR; TCRdb keeps in-frame clones, though not all of them. This table holds about 73,000 clones, around 80% found once. V lost 4 bases, J lost 1 base, and 10 bases lay in between. The CDR3 covers 14 residues. In germline, CDR1 is WSHSY, CDR2 SAAADI. The sequence came from a man aged 55-75 years in good health and CMV-seronegative. This sequence joins TRBV10-2 and TRBJ2-5; D uncertain. Sequencing was carried out using CD4+ T cells from PBMCs. The CDR3 loop reads CASSVVGSQETQYF. CDR3 DNA: TGCGCCAGCAGTGTGGTAGGCAGCCAAGAGACCCAGTACTTC.